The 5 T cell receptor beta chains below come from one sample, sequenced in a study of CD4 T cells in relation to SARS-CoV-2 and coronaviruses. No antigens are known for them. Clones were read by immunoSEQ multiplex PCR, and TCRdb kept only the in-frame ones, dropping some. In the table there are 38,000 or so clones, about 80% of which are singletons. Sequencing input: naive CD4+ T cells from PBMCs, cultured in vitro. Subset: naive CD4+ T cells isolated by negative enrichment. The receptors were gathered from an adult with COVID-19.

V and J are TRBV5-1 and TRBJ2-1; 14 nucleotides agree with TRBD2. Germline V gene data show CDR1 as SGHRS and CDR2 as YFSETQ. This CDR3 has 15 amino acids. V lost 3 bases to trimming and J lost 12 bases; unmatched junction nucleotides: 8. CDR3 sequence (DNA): TGCGCCAGCAGCTCATCCGGGACTAGCGGGAGATGGCAGTTCTTC. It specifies CASSSSGTSGRWQFF. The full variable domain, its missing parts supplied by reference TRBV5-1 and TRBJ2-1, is KAGVTQTPRYLIKTRGQQVTLSCSPISGHRSVSWYQQTPGQGLQFLFEYFSETQRNKGNFPGRFSGRQFSNSRSEMNVSTLELGDSALYLCASSSSGTSGRWQFFGPGTRLTVL.

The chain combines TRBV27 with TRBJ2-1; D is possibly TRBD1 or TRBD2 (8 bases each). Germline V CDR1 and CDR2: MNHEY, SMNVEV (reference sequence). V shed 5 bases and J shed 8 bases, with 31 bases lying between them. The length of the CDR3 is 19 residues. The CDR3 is CASSPRTGNDGTRYDEQFF. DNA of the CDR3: TGTGCCAGCAGTCCTCGGACAGGGAATGACGGGACTAGGTATGATGAGCAGTTCTTC.

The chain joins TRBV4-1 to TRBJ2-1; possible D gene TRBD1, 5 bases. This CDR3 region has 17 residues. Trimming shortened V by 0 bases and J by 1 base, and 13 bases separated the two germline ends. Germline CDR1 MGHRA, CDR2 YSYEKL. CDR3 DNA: TGCGCCAGCAGCCAAGAACGCTTCAGGGATTCCTACAATGAGCAGTTCTTC. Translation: CASSQERFRDSYNEQFF.

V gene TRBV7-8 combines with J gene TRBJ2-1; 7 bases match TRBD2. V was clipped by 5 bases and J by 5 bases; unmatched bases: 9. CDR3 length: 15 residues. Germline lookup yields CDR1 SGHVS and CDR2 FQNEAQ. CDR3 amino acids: CASSPGGSHNNEQFF. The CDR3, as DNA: TGTGCCAGCAGCCCCGGCGGGAGCCACAACAATGAGCAGTTCTTC.

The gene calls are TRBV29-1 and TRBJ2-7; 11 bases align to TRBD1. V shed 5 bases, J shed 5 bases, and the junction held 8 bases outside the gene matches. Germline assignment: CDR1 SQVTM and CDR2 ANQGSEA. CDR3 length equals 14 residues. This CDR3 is CSVTGTGGSNEQYF. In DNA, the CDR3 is TGCAGCGTTACCGGGACAGGGGGGTCTAACGAGCAGTACTTC.